One and the same sample provided the 10 T cell receptor beta chains below, sequenced in a study of T cells in Graves' hyperthyroidism and ophthalmopathy. It was RNA transcripts that yielded the amplified TCR beta CDR3 regions. An initial round of RT-PCR targeting the TCR CDR3 relied on the HTBI primer set. TCRdb itself ran the multiplex PCR reads through MiXCR, one entry per CDR3 protein. The sample has some 400,000 distinct CDR3 sequences, 15% to 20% seen once. Sequenced sample: blood. The receptors were gathered from a woman under 30 with Graves' hyperthyroidism.

This clonotype was found many times. The V gene is TRBV2, the J gene TRBJ2-2; 9 nucleotides agree with TRBD1. The CDR3 consists of 16 residues. Trimming at V came to 1 base and at J to 7 bases, leaving 7 bases not matched to a gene. Germline CDR1 is SNHLY and CDR2 is FYNNEI. The CDR3 region is CASSEDGTGIGGELFF. The CDR3 DNA reads TGTGCCAGCAGTGAAGATGGGACAGGGATCGGCGGGGAGCTGTTTTTT.

This clonotype occurred many times. The chain links TRBV6-1 to TRBJ2-3, with 8 bases matching TRBD1. Trimming cost V 5 bases and J 4 bases; bases outside gene matches: 5. This CDR3 is 14 amino acids long. From germline, CDR1 is MNHNS and CDR2 SASEGT. CDR3 bases: TGTGCCAGCAGTCAGACAGGGGAGGCAGATACGCAGTATTTT. Its protein is CASSQTGEADTQYF.

This clonotype was counted only a few times. The chain links TRBV29-1 to TRBJ2-2, with a tentative D call TRBD1 (6 bases). CDR1 and CDR2 from the germline V gene are SQVTM and ANQGSEA. The V gene lost 4 bases and the J gene lost 0 bases, with 12 bases spanning the gap. There are 15 residues in the CDR3. CDR3 DNA sequence: TGCAGCGTTGTGTTGGGACACTCGAACACCGGGGAGCTGTTTTTT. Its protein product is CSVVLGHSNTGELFF.

This clonotype has a count of ten or more. Just one base apart from a much larger clone, this may be a read error. The rearrangement uses TRBV29-1 and TRBJ1-2; 8 positions match TRBD1. The ends lost 6 bases at V and 3 bases at J; junction bases unmatched: 6. Germline values: CDR1 SQVTM, CDR2 ANQGSEA. The CDR3 extends over 13 amino acids. In DNA, the CDR3 is TGCAGCGTCGGACAGGGAGATGACTATGGCTACACCTTC. Encoded protein: CSVGQGDDYGYTF.

There are many counts of this clonotype. This chain connects TRBV20-1 to TRBJ2-7, with D perhaps given as TRBD1 or TRBD2 (5 bases each). The CDR3 is made up of 14 amino acids. Between the trimmed V and J ends, which lost 5 bases and 2 bases, there was a span of 16 bases. Germline loops: CDR1 DFQATT, CDR2 SNEGSKA (reference sequence). The CDR3 nucleotides read TGCAGTGCTTCTCACGGGACGGCTACCTACGAGCAGTACTTC. Encoded protein: CSASHGTATYEQYF.

The V and J genes are TRBV5-1 and TRBJ2-5; the D gene is possibly TRBD1 (5 bases). The length of the CDR3 is 13 residues. V was cut by 2 bases and J by 1 base, with 6 bases left in between. Germline V CDR1 and CDR2: SGHRS, YFSETQ. The CDR3, as DNA: TGCGCCAGCAGCTTCAGGGCCCAAGAGACCCAGTACTTC. This translates into CASSFRAQETQYF.

The chain has TRBV7-9 and TRBJ1-1; 11 positions match TRBD1. V lost 4 bases, J lost 9 bases, and 4 bases stayed unmatched. From germline, CDR1 is SEHNR and CDR2 FQNEAQ (reference sequence). The CDR3 extends over 13 amino acids. Written as DNA, the CDR3 is TGTGCCAGCAGCTCCGGGACAGGGGGTAAAGCTTTCTTT. This translates into CASSSGTGGKAFF.

This clonotype was detected many times. The genes are TRBV5-1 and TRBJ2-7; 10 nucleotides line up with TRBD2. The V and J ends lost 4 bases and 2 bases, in that order; junction bases with no gene match: 12. This CDR3 region has 17 residues. CDR1 SGHRS and CDR2 YFSETQ come from the germline V gene. CDR3 amino acids: CASSPLAGGFNPYEQYF. The CDR3 nucleotides read TGCGCCAGCAGCCCGTTAGCGGGGGGCTTCAATCCCTACGAGCAGTACTTC. The variable domain in full, completed from reference TRBV5-1 and TRBJ2-7, reads KAGVTQTPRYLIKTRGQQVTLSCSPISGHRSVSWYQQTPGQGLQFLFEYFSETQRNKGNFPGRFSGRQFSNSRSEMNVSTLELGDSALYLCASSPLAGGFNPYEQYFGPGTRLTVT.

This clonotype has at least ten counts. V usage is TRBV6-5 and J usage is TRBJ2-7, with TRBD1 matching over 7 bases. The CDR3 totals 15 residues. Looked up from germline, CDR1 is MNHEY and CDR2 is SVGAGI. V shed 3 bases, J shed 6 bases, and the junction held 11 bases outside the gene matches. Here the CDR3 DNA reads TGTGCCAGCAGTTATAAGAACAGGGGTAATCTCGAGCAGTACTTC. Its translation: CASSYKNRGNLEQYF.

The table lists this clonotype with many counts. The chain employs TRBV28 and TRBJ2-5, with a tentative D call TRBD1 (6 bases). The germline V gene has CDR1 MDHEN and CDR2 SYDVKM. The ends were cut back, 2 bases at V and 1 base at J, with 11 bases in the middle. This CDR3 has 15 residues. The CDR3 nucleotides are TGTGCCAGCAGTTTACCGCAGGGGACCCAAGAGACCCAGTACTTC. Its translation is CASSLPQGTQETQYF.